The 10 T cell receptor beta chains below all came from one sample that was sequenced in a study of blood T cell repertoires in COVID-19. Profiled with immunoSEQ multiplex PCR; TCRdb holds only in-frame clones, not every one. This table holds 110,000 or so clones, more than 80% found once. Sequenced sample: peripheral blood. All receptors derive from a man between 65 and 85 years old with active or convalescent COVID-19.

The chain employs TRBV6-4 and TRBJ2-4, with D hard to call. CDR3 length: 13 residues. CDR1 is MRHNA and CDR2 is SNTAGT in the germline V gene. V was pared by 4 bases and J by 7 bases, with 11 bases between. The CDR3 bases are TGTGCCAGCAGTGTCGAAAGTGAGAACATTCAGTACTTC. Its translation: CASSVESENIQYF.

The chain links TRBV29-1 to TRBJ2-3, with D uncertain. The CDR3 is made up of 11 amino acids. V was pared by 3 bases and J by 6 bases, with 7 bases between. The V gene's germline CDR1 is SQVTM and CDR2 ANQGSEA. The CDR3 sequence: CSVDSADTQYF. DNA of the CDR3: TGCAGCGTTGATTCTGCGGATACGCAGTATTTT.

The rearrangement links TRBV5-4 to TRBJ2-3; 7 bases are shared with TRBD2. CDR3 length equals 17 residues. Germline-derived CDR1 and CDR2 are SGHNT and YYREEE (reference sequence). Unmatched junction bases numbered 13, after V lost 4 bases and J lost 2 bases. The CDR3 loop is CASSRGGMRAYTDTQYF. DNA of the CDR3: TGTGCCAGCAGCCGGGGAGGGATGAGGGCCTACACAGATACGCAGTATTTT.

The V gene is TRBV6-1, the J gene TRBJ2-4; 7 nucleotides line up with TRBD1. Germline loops: CDR1 MNHNS, CDR2 SASEGT. This CDR3 contains 13 residues. Trimming at V came to 1 base and at J to 12 bases, leaving 6 bases not matched to a gene. The CDR3 DNA is TGTGCCAGCAGTGAAGGACAGGGTGGAACTCAGTACTTC. Protein sequence: CASSEGQGGTQYF.

This chain connects TRBV11-2 to TRBJ1-4; 8 bases match TRBD1. CDR1 and CDR2 from the germline V gene are SGHAT and FQNNGV. CDR3 length: 13 residues. J lost 12 bases, V lost 1 base, and 4 bases had no gene match. The CDR3 bases are TGTGCCAGCAGCTTAGCCCGGACAGGGCAACTGTTTTTT. The encoded protein is CASSLARTGQLFF. Variable domain in full (rest from reference TRBV11-2 and TRBJ1-4): EAGVAQSPRYKIIEKRQSVAFWCNPISGHATLYWYQQILGQGPKLLIQFQNNGVVDDSQLPKDRFSAERLKGVDSTLKIQPAKLEDSAVYLCASSLARTGQLFFGSGTQLSVL.

The chain carries TRBV5-6 and TRBJ1-5; 8 nucleotides line up with TRBD1. Germline assignment: CDR1 SGHDT and CDR2 YYEEEE. The junction had 8 bases not matched to a gene; V was cut back by 3 bases and J by 9 bases. The CDR3 is made up of 14 amino acids. The CDR3 nucleotides are TGTGCCAGCAGCTCCGGACAGGGTGGCGGGCCCCAGCATTTT. This encodes CASSSGQGGGPQHF. Full variable domain (remainder filled in from reference TRBV5-6 and TRBJ1-5): DAGVTQSPTHLIKTRGQQVTLRCSPKSGHDTVSWYQQALGQGPQFIFQYYEEEERQRGNFPDRFSGHQFPNYSSELNVNALLLGDSALYLCASSSGQGGGPQHFGDGTRLSIL.

The chain recombines TRBV18 with TRBJ2-3, with D tentatively TRBD1 (6 bases). V was cut by 4 bases and J by 4 bases, with 24 bases left in between. The V gene's germline CDR1 is KGHSH and CDR2 LQKENI. This CDR3 has 18 residues. CDR3 sequence (DNA): TGTGCCAGCTCACGCCTCCCCGTCCAGGGGATGGCCCCAGATACGCAGTATTTT. Translation: CASSRLPVQGMAPDTQYF.

The chain carries TRBV18 and TRBJ1-5; tentative D call: TRBD1 (5 bases). V was cut by 6 bases and J by 2 bases, with 14 bases left in between. Germline lookup yields CDR1 KGHSH and CDR2 LQKENI. The CDR3 covers 15 residues. CDR3 region: CASSPGGTGNQPQHF. CDR3 bases: TGTGCCAGCTCCCCGGGCGGGACGGGCAATCAGCCCCAGCATTTT.

The V call is TRBV29-1, the J call TRBJ1-5; D unresolved. There are 13 residues in the CDR3. Looked up from germline, CDR1 is SQVTM and CDR2 is ANQGSEA. V lost 1 base, J lost 6 bases, and 10 bases lay in between. The CDR3 region has the DNA TGCAGCGTTGAAGGGAATGAGGGTCAGCCCCAGCATTTT. It yields the protein CSVEGNEGQPQHF.

The chain has TRBV2 and TRBJ1-5; 8 positions agree with TRBD1. V was clipped by 6 bases and J by 3 bases; unmatched bases: 10. Germline V gives CDR1 SNHLY, CDR2 FYNNEI. This CDR3 has 16 amino acids. The CDR3: CASSPTRTGFNQPQHF. Here the CDR3 DNA reads TGTGCCAGCAGCCCGACCAGGACAGGGTTCAATCAGCCCCAGCATTTT.